The 16 T cell receptor beta chains presented below share a single source sample, sequenced in a study of blood T cell repertoires in COVID-19. Sequencing was performed with immunoSEQ multiplex PCR; in TCRdb, only in-frame clones are kept and a portion is missing. The sample has around 130,000 clones, over 70% seen once; the top ten hold 20% to 25%. Sequenced material: peripheral blood. The origin of the receptors is a man older than 75 with acute or convalescent COVID-19.

Worth noting for this clone: The sample holds other DNA sequences that translate to the same CDR3. The V call is TRBV5-4, the J call TRBJ2-5, with 13 bases fitting TRBD2. Germline loops: CDR1 SGHNT, CDR2 YYREEE (reference sequence). The CDR3 has 16 residues. With V trimmed by 0 bases and J by 2 bases, 1 base remained unmatched. The CDR3 loop is CASSLGLAGGQETQYF. CDR3 DNA: TGTGCCAGCAGCTTGGGACTAGCGGGGGGTCAAGAGACCCAGTACTTC.

In regard to this clone: At one of its ends the junction is not consistent with the germline gene, which may arise from a read error. The rearrangement uses TRBV18 and TRBJ1-4, with D perhaps matching TRBD1 (6 bases). The CDR3 covers 13 residues. Germline V CDR1 and CDR2: KGHSH, LQKENI. The CDR3 DNA reads as TGTGCCAGCTCACCACAACAGGGTGAAGAACTGTTTTTT. As protein: CASSPQQGEELFF.

The V call is TRBV4-2, the J call TRBJ2-3, with 7 bases aligning to TRBD2. Germline CDR1 LGHNA, CDR2 YNFKEQ. This CDR3 contains 16 residues. The V gene end was trimmed by 4 bases and the J gene end by 2 bases; junction bases not matched to a gene: 9. CDR3 region: CASSRGEGPPTDTQYF. DNA of the CDR3: TGTGCCAGCAGCCGCGGGGAGGGACCCCCCACAGATACGCAGTATTTT.

Here the CDR3 reads CASSITRVDEQYF. The CDR3 nucleotides are TGTGCCAGTAGTATAACCCGGGTGGACGAGCAGTACTTC. This chain uses TRBV19 with TRBJ2-7; D is ambiguous. Germline V gives CDR1 LNHDA, CDR2 SQIVND (reference sequence). This CDR3 comprises 13 residues. Deletions cut 2 bases from V and 5 bases from J, with 10 bases between.

This sequence joins TRBV4-2 and TRBJ1-2, with D possibly being TRBD1 (5 bases). V dropped 0 bases and J dropped 2 bases, with 10 bases sitting between them. This CDR3 region has 15 residues. Germline loops: CDR1 LGHNA, CDR2 YNFKEQ. The chain's CDR3 is CASSQEGGGNYGYTF. CDR3 DNA sequence: TGTGCCAGCAGCCAAGAGGGGGGGGGAAACTATGGCTACACCTTC.

The genes are TRBV5-1 and TRBJ2-7; TRBD1 might be the D (6 bases). In germline, CDR1 is SGHRS, CDR2 YFSETQ. V lost 3 bases and J lost 5, with 15 bases in between. CDR3 length: 14 amino acids. DNA of the CDR3: TGCGCCAGCAGCTGGAACAGGGACGGCCACGAGCAGTACTTC. This translates into CASSWNRDGHEQYF.

This clone was counted between two and nine times. The J gene is TRBJ2-1, the V gene TRBV2; TRBD1 matches 7 bases. J lost 7 bases, V lost 7 bases, and 7 bases had no gene match. Germline V gene data show CDR1 as SNHLY and CDR2 as FYNNEI. The length of the CDR3 is 13 residues. The CDR3 DNA sequence: TGTGCCAGCAACGCGGACAGGACTAATGAGCAGTTCTTC. Protein product: CASNADRTNEQFF.

The V call is TRBV7-2, the J call TRBJ2-1; TRBD1 matches 8 bases. Trimming removed 5 bases from V and 8 bases from J; junction bases left unmatched: 14. This CDR3 region has 16 residues. Germline V CDR1 and CDR2: SGHTA, FQGNSA. The CDR3 nucleotides read TGTGCCAGCAGCCACCGGACAGGGTTCAATCTCCATGAGCAGTTCTTC. Protein product: CASSHRTGFNLHEQFF.

The rearrangement links TRBV5-6 to TRBJ2-2; 10 bases map to TRBD2. Germline-derived CDR1 and CDR2 are SGHDT and YYEEEE. The CDR3 runs to 16 residues. Trimming at V came to 3 bases and at J to 6 bases, leaving 8 bases not matched to a gene. CDR3 loop: CASSSWTSGGAGELFF. CDR3 DNA: TGTGCCAGCAGCTCGTGGACTAGCGGAGGCGCCGGGGAGCTGTTTTTT.

This clone has just a few counts. The CDR3 nucleotides read TGTGCCATCAGTGATACAGGGGAAGATACGCAGTATTTT. Translation: CAISDTGEDTQYF. The V and J genes are TRBV10-3 and TRBJ2-3; 7 bases agree with TRBD1. The CDR3 spans 13 residues. Germline CDR1 ENHRY, CDR2 SYGVKD. After removal of 3 bases from V and 5 bases from J, the junction contained 2 bases not matched to a gene.

CDR3 DNA: TGCGCCAGCAGCCCCGGACAGGCCACCGGGGAGCTGTTTTTT. This gives the protein CASSPGQATGELFF. This sequence joins TRBV5-1 and TRBJ2-2; 7 bases are shared with TRBD1. Trimming removed 4 bases from V and 4 bases from J; junction bases left unmatched: 4. The CDR3 is 14 residues long. The germline V gene has CDR1 SGHRS and CDR2 YFSETQ.

This chain connects TRBV7-2 to TRBJ2-7; TRBD2 matches 10 bases. Germline loops: CDR1 SGHTA, CDR2 FQGNSA. V gave up 3 bases and J gave up 0 bases; unmatched junction bases: 8. The CDR3 contains 17 residues. This CDR3 is CASSLGTSETSSYEQYF. The CDR3 nucleotides are TGTGCCAGCAGCTTGGGGACTAGCGAAACGAGCTCCTACGAGCAGTACTTC.

This clone came up a few times. The chain joins TRBV7-9 to TRBJ1-3, with 7 bases that match TRBD1. CDR3 size: 14 residues. The germline gives CDR1 SEHNR, CDR2 FQNEAQ (reference sequence). V was clipped by 4 bases and J by 4 bases; unmatched bases: 4. The CDR3 DNA reads TGTGCCAGCAGCTCAGGGGGTCAAGGAAACACCATATATTTT. This codes for CASSSGGQGNTIYF.

The chain joins TRBV2 to TRBJ1-5, with TRBD1 matching over 7 bases. In germline, CDR1 is SNHLY, CDR2 FYNNEI. This CDR3 has 16 amino acids. J lost 2 bases, V lost 5 bases, and 9 bases had no gene match. The CDR3, as DNA: TGTGCCAGCAGTCTTACCAGGGGGAGTGGCAATCAGCCCCAGCATTTT. Its protein product is CASSLTRGSGNQPQHF.

The rearrangement links TRBV5-5 to TRBJ2-7; 12 bases agree with TRBD2. Losses at the gene ends were 1 base for V and 3 bases for J; bases not matched to a gene: 8. This CDR3 region has 17 residues. Germline-derived CDR1 and CDR2 are SGHKS and YYEKEE (reference sequence). CDR3 region: CASSLQWTSGVSYEQYF. Here the CDR3 DNA reads TGTGCCAGCAGCTTGCAATGGACTAGCGGGGTTAGCTACGAGCAGTACTTC.

The chain combines TRBV18 with TRBJ2-5; no reliable D call. Germline CDR1 is KGHSH and CDR2 is LQKENI. CDR3 size: 14 residues. Between the trimmed V and J ends, which lost 5 bases and 0 bases, there was a span of 10 bases. CDR3 residues: CASSSQAYQETQYF. CDR3 DNA sequence: TGTGCCAGCTCATCACAAGCTTACCAAGAGACCCAGTACTTC.